A single sample gave rise to the 31 T cell receptor beta chains below, sequenced in a study of blood T cells in healthy people across ages (dated by TCRdb to the mid-2010s). Receptors were amplified or captured by 5' RACE. Sequenced using an Illumina HiSeq 2500. A second PCR of roughly 7 to 11 cycles was performed with a sample-barcoded 5' primer and a J-beta primer mix. TCRdb passed the public sequencing reads through fastp at Q25 and MiXCR, retaining productive beta sequences. Every entry covers one CDR3 protein and lists the most common genes and DNA from its rows. Within this sample are about a million distinct CDR3 sequences, with 30% to 40% of them counted one time only. The leading ten clones occupy 13% of the sample. The specimen sequenced was blood. Receptors were obtained from a man between 18 and 35 years old in good health.

The CDR3: CAAKGGSYNEQYF. In DNA form, the CDR3 reads TGTGCCGCAAAGGGGGGGTCCTACAATGAGCAGTACTTC. The chain is built from TRBV6-5 and TRBJ2-1; possibly TRBD2 for D (7 bases). The J call may be incorrect, as the DNA end agrees better with TRBJ2-7. Germline lookup yields CDR1 MNHEY and CDR2 SVGAGI. The CDR3 sequence is 13 residues long.

Turning to this clonotype: A read error may explain this, as a much larger clone is one base away. The V call is TRBV12-3 or TRBV12-4, the J call TRBJ2-5, with a possible D match to TRBD1 (6 bases). The V end was cut by 6 bases, the J end by 11 bases, with 16 bases between. The CDR3 runs 12 residues. This CDR3 reads CASREPDSQQYF. The CDR3 DNA reads TGTGCCAGCAGGGAGCCGGACAGCCAGCAGTACTTC.

The rearrangement uses TRBV3-1 and TRBJ2-5; D might be TRBD1 (6 bases). The CDR3 sequence is 14 residues long. The V end was cut by 3 bases, the J end by 5 bases, with 13 bases between. Looked up from germline, CDR1 is LGHDT and CDR2 is YNNKEL (reference sequence). The chain's CDR3 is CASSQGTRTETQYF. CDR3 DNA sequence: TGTGCCAGCAGCCAGGGGACAAGAACGGAGACCCAGTACTTC.

This clonotype was seen a handful of times. The rearrangement joins TRBV7-3 to TRBJ2-2; D gene unclear. Germline assignment: CDR1 SGHTA and CDR2 FQGTGA. Trimming removed 3 bases at V and 1 base at J, with 6 bases between. The CDR3 loop spans 14 amino acids. This CDR3 is CASSFRRNTGELFF. CDR3 DNA sequence: TGTGCCAGCAGCTTCCGGCGGAACACCGGGGAGCTGTTTTTT.

This chain links TRBV20-1 with TRBJ2-7, with D tentatively TRBD1 or TRBD2 (5 bases each). The assigned J gene may be wrong: the sequence end matches TRBJ2-5 better. Germline V gene lookup returns CDR1 DFQATT and CDR2 SNEGSKA (reference sequence). The CDR3 has 13 amino acids. The CDR3 bases are TGCAGTGCTAGAGATGTGGGGGTAGAGACCCAGTACTTC. Amino acid sequence: CSARDVGVETQYF.

The CDR3 bases are TGCAGTGCTAGAATGGACGACGGGGTTTGGCATGGTGGCGATACGCAGTATTTT. Encoded protein: CSARMDDGVWHGGDTQYF. This rearrangement joins TRBV20-1 to TRBJ2-3; weak D call: TRBD2 (5 bases). V gave up 2 bases and J gave up 6 bases, with 27 bases separating them. Germline CDR1 DFQATT, CDR2 SNEGSKA (reference sequence). This CDR3 is built from 18 residues.

The rearrangement joins TRBV29-1 to TRBJ2-1, with D possibly being TRBD1 (6 bases). Trimming shortened V by 5 bases and J by 10 bases, and 15 bases separated the two germline ends. CDR3 length: 12 amino acids. Germline V lookup: CDR1 SQVTM, CDR2 ANQGSEA. This chain's CDR3 is CSVNNRVGEQFF. CDR3 coding DNA: TGCAGCGTTAATAACAGGGTGGGCGAGCAGTTCTTC.

This clonotype was observed many times. The chain links TRBV5-1 to TRBJ2-3; 8 bases agree with TRBD1. CDR3 size: 13 residues. After removal of 4 bases from V and 4 bases from J, the junction contained 2 bases not matched to a gene. From germline, CDR1 is SGHRS and CDR2 YFSETQ. The CDR3 spells CASSTTGADTQYF. In DNA, the CDR3 is TGCGCCAGCAGCACGACAGGGGCAGATACGCAGTATTTT.

A few counts support this clonotype. The gene calls are TRBV7-9 and TRBJ2-3, with D possibly TRBD1 on 6 matching bases. The ends were cut back, 1 base at V and 6 bases at J, with 14 bases in the middle. Germline values: CDR1 SEHNR, CDR2 FQNEAQ (reference sequence). CDR3 length: 15 residues. CDR3 nucleotides: TGTGCCAGCAGCTTAGTCTCGGGACACGGGGATACGCAGTATTTT. The encoded protein is CASSLVSGHGDTQYF.

This clonotype was found a few times. The chain is built from TRBV29-1 and TRBJ2-3; a possible D gene is TRBD2 (6 bases). This CDR3 spans 12 amino acids. V lost 0 bases and J 6 bases, leaving 7 bases between the germline ends. In germline, CDR1 is SQVTM, CDR2 ANQGSEA. CDR3 residues: CSVEESGDTQYF. In nucleotides, the CDR3 is TGCAGCGTTGAAGAAAGCGGGGATACGCAGTATTTT.

This chain connects TRBV2 to TRBJ2-7, with 12 bases matching TRBD2. J gave up 4 bases and V 3 bases, and 7 bases lay outside the gene matches. Germline loops: CDR1 SNHLY, CDR2 FYNNEI. The CDR3 is made up of 16 amino acids. Here the CDR3 DNA reads TGTGCCAGCAGTGACACGCTCACTAGCGGGGGGTACGAGCAGTACTTC. This gives the protein CASSDTLTSGGYEQYF.

V is TRBV5-1 and J is TRBJ2-3; 10 nucleotides line up with TRBD1. The germline V gene encodes CDR1 SGHRS and CDR2 YFSETQ. The CDR3 covers 15 residues. J was trimmed by 4 bases and V by 6 bases; bases with no gene match: 8. CDR3 residues: CASKRSGTGADTQYF. The CDR3 DNA sequence: TGCGCCAGCAAACGTTCTGGGACAGGGGCAGATACGCAGTATTTT.

This clonotype has more than one count but fewer than ten. The chain carries TRBV9 and TRBJ2-5; the D is unclear. V was shortened by 0 bases and J by 4 bases, with 13 bases between the two germline ends. CDR1 and CDR2 from the germline V gene are SGDLS and YYNGEE. The length of the CDR3 is 15 residues. The CDR3 reads CASSVESRLSETQYF. In DNA, the CDR3 is TGTGCCAGCAGCGTAGAATCGCGACTTTCAGAGACCCAGTACTTC.

This clonotype was seen once. This chain connects TRBV20-1 to TRBJ2-5; 7 bases line up with TRBD2. J lost 11 bases, V lost 2 bases, and 20 bases had no gene match. The CDR3 sequence is 16 residues long. Germline lookup yields CDR1 DFQATT and CDR2 SNEGSKA (reference sequence). The CDR3 bases are TGCAGTGCTAGACAAACTGACGGGGGGACTTACAATGAGCAGTACTTC. Its translation is CSARQTDGGTYNEQYF.

The CDR3 region has the DNA TGTGCCAGCAGGGATCGGACAGGGGAAGAGACCCAGTACTTC. Amino acid sequence: CASRDRTGEETQYF. The V gene is TRBV2, the J gene TRBJ2-5, with 9 bases identical to TRBD1. The ends lost 6 bases at V and 3 bases at J; junction bases unmatched: 5. The CDR3 totals 14 residues. Germline assignment: CDR1 SNHLY and CDR2 FYNNEI.

The rearrangement uses TRBV13 and TRBJ2-7; the D is unclear. Deletions cut 4 bases from V and 6 bases from J, with 10 bases between. CDR1 and CDR2 from the germline V gene are PRHDT and FYEKMQ (reference sequence). This CDR3 has 12 amino acids. The CDR3 is CASSSPEREQYF. CDR3 DNA sequence: TGTGCCAGCAGCTCACCAGAGCGCGAGCAGTACTTC.

This clonotype was seen at least ten times. J is TRBJ1-5 and V is TRBV12-3 or TRBV12-4, with 8 nucleotides matching TRBD1. V lost 6 bases, J lost 3 bases, and 7 bases stayed unmatched. The CDR3 contains 15 residues. DNA of the CDR3: TGTGCCAGCAGCCCTCAGGGGGCTTCCAATCAGCCCCAGCATTTT. This encodes CASSPQGASNQPQHF.

This clonotype appeared a few times. The V and J genes are TRBV7-2 and TRBJ2-6; no firm D call. The CDR3 has 14 amino acids. Trimming cost V 4 bases and J 8 bases, with 12 bases left between them. Germline assignment: CDR1 SGHTA and CDR2 FQGNSA. The CDR3 loop reads CASSSFVGTNVLTF. The DNA of the CDR3 is TGTGCCAGCAGCTCGTTTGTCGGAACCAACGTCCTGACTTTC.

This clonotype was counted between two and nine times. The J gene is TRBJ2-1, the V gene TRBV4-2, with 13 bases matching TRBD2. The CDR3 sequence is 19 residues long. Looked up from germline, CDR1 is LGHNA and CDR2 is YNFKEQ. The CDR3 loop reads CEGLVRTSGGLSSYNEQFF. As DNA, the CDR3 is TGTGAAGGTCTTGTCCGGACTAGCGGGGGCCTGAGCTCCTACAATGAGCAGTTCTTC.

This clonotype was seen only once. Germline and junction disagree at one end, which may indicate a read error. CDR3 bases: TGCGGTGCTGCCCAGCCAGATACGCAGTATTTT. This codes for CGAAQPDTQYF. The gene calls are TRBV20-1 and TRBJ2-3; D remains unclear. CDR3 size: 11 residues. Germline CDR1 DFQATT, CDR2 SNEGSKA (reference sequence).

The chain joins TRBV7-9 to TRBJ1-2; 9 nucleotides match TRBD1. Germline V gene sequence: CDR1 SEHNR, CDR2 FQNEAQ (reference sequence). The CDR3 contains 16 residues. The J segment lost 2 bases and the V segment lost 0 bases, leaving 4 bases of the junction unmatched. The CDR3, as DNA: TGTGCCAGCAGCTTAGCGGGACAGGGAGGAAACTATGGCTACACCTTC. Translation: CASSLAGQGGNYGYTF. Full variable domain (outside the CDR3, taken from reference TRBV7-9 and TRBJ1-2): DTGVSQNPRHKITKRGQNVTFRCDPISEHNRLYWYRQTLGQGPEFLTYFQNEAQLEKSRLLSDRFSAERPKGSFSTLEIQRTEQGDSAMYLCASSLAGQGGNYGYTFGSGTRLTVV.

CDR3 sequence reads: CASSEHSHGLNYGYTF. CDR3 DNA: TGTGCCAGCAGTGAGCACAGTCACGGGCTTAACTATGGCTACACCTTC. The chain has TRBV6-1 and TRBJ1-2, with no clear D. The germline CDR1 and CDR2 sequences are MNHNS and SASEGT. Trimming took 3 bases from V and 1 from J, leaving 15 bases between them. CDR3 length equals 16 residues.

This chain connects TRBV7-2 to TRBJ2-3; the match to TRBD2 covers 10 bases. J was trimmed by 4 bases and V by 5 bases; bases with no gene match: 15. From germline, CDR1 is SGHTA and CDR2 FQGNSA. The CDR3 length is 18 residues. CDR3: CASSPKGGGGLASDTQYF. DNA for the CDR3: TGTGCCAGCAGCCCCAAGGGGGGTGGGGGACTAGCGTCAGATACGCAGTATTTT.

The rearrangement joins TRBV9 to TRBJ2-5, with 7 bases matching TRBD2. This CDR3 contains 14 residues. From germline, CDR1 is SGDLS and CDR2 YYNGEE. V lost 2 bases and J lost 5; bases outside the gene matches: 6. The CDR3 DNA sequence: TGTGCCAGCAGCGTGAAATACGGGAGGGAGACCCAGTACTTC. Its translation: CASSVKYGRETQYF.

This clonotype was counted a few times. The CDR3 coding sequence is TGTGCCAGCAGCTTCCAGGGACCCCATCAGCCCCAGCATTTT. Encoded protein: CASSFQGPHQPQHF. The chain uses TRBV11-2 and TRBJ1-5; D is possibly TRBD1 (5 bases). CDR3 length: 14 residues. The germline V gene has CDR1 SGHAT and CDR2 FQNNGV. V shed 3 bases and J shed 5 bases, with 11 bases lying between them.

This chain connects TRBV10-3 to TRBJ2-3; 9 nucleotides align to TRBD1. The germline V gene encodes CDR1 ENHRY and CDR2 SYGVKD. This CDR3 contains 12 residues. The ends lost 7 bases at V and 6 bases at J; junction bases unmatched: 2. The DNA of the CDR3 is TGTGCCATCACCGGACAGGGGGATACGCAGTATTTT. It codes for CAITGQGDTQYF.

This clonotype was detected only once. This CDR3 is CASSGDGGSDTQYF. CDR3 bases: TGTGCCAGCAGCGGAGACGGGGGGTCCGATACGCAGTATTTT. The chain carries TRBV9 and TRBJ2-3; 7 nucleotides align to TRBD2. Germline V gene sequence: CDR1 SGDLS, CDR2 YYNGEE. V shed 3 bases and J 6 bases; nucleotides not matched to a gene: 7. This CDR3 has 14 amino acids.

In this sample, this clonotype turned up a few times. V usage is TRBV10-3 and J usage is TRBJ1-1; 10 nucleotides match TRBD1. This CDR3 region has 13 residues. Unmatched junction bases numbered 5, after V lost 9 bases and J lost 4 bases. Germline CDR1 ENHRY, CDR2 SYGVKD. This CDR3 is CAIRQGAVTEAFF. The CDR3, as DNA: TGTGCCATACGACAGGGGGCTGTCACTGAAGCTTTCTTT.

This clonotype was detected only once. The J gene is TRBJ1-2, the V gene TRBV6-2 or TRBV6-3; D remains ambiguous. The CDR3 sequence is 14 residues long. The V gene lost 2 bases and the J gene lost 11 bases, with 18 bases spanning the gap. Germline CDR1 and CDR2: MNHEY and SVGEGT. The CDR3 DNA reads as TGTGCCAGCAGTTACAACGGCGTTAGGTGGGGATACACCTTC. Translated: CASSYNGVRWGYTF.

In this sample, this clonotype turned up a few times. This chain uses TRBV4-3 with TRBJ1-5; no firm D call. Per germline, CDR1 LGHNA and CDR2 YSLEER. The V end lost 0 bases, the J end lost 2 bases, and 11 bases lay between the germline ends. This CDR3 is built from 16 residues. Here the CDR3 reads CASSQELGGGNQPQHF. The CDR3 nucleotides read TGCGCCAGCAGCCAAGAGTTAGGAGGCGGCAATCAGCCCCAGCATTTT.

V gene TRBV2 combines with J gene TRBJ2-1; D gene unclear. V gave up 5 bases and J gave up 9 bases, with 20 bases separating them. CDR3 length: 15 residues. From germline, CDR1 is SNHLY and CDR2 FYNNEI. The CDR3 protein is CASSIDDQTGGEQFF. The CDR3, as DNA: TGTGCCAGCAGTATCGACGATCAAACCGGTGGTGAGCAGTTCTTC.